A single sample is the source of the 4 T cell receptor beta chains below, sequenced in a study. TCRdb itself ran the 5' RACE reads through MiXCR, one entry per CDR3 protein. This sample carries 35,000 to 50,000 distinct CDR3 sequences, around 30% of them seen once, and the ten largest clones take approximately 3.7%. The sequenced sample consisted of memory CD4+ T cells sorted from a lymph node. The sample's subset: memory CD4+ T cells, CD4+CD45RO+CD25-. The receptors stem from a female donor with breast cancer.

The chain has TRBV3-1 and TRBJ2-1; 7 bases line up with TRBD2. Germline V gene data show CDR1 as LGHDT and CDR2 as YNNKEL (reference sequence). Trimming removed 1 base from V and 6 bases from J; junction bases left unmatched: 6. This CDR3 spans 15 amino acids. The CDR3 DNA reads TGTGCCAGCAGCCAAGGGACTAGGACCGGCAATGAGCAGTTCTTC. It yields the protein CASSQGTRTGNEQFF.

With regard to this clonotype: The germline gene is not matched at one end of the junction; a read error may be the cause. The rearrangement links TRBV24-1 to TRBJ2-2; perhaps TRBD1 as D (6 bases). Germline V gives CDR1 KGHDR, CDR2 SFDVKD. The CDR3 extends over 16 amino acids. CDR3 DNA: TGTGCCACCAGTGATTTGAGAGGGGACAACACCGGGGAGCTGTGTTTT. Translated, it gives CATSDLRGDNTGELCF.

The genes are TRBV27 and TRBJ2-5, with D unclear. This CDR3 comprises 13 residues. Trimming took off 6 bases at V and 5 bases at J, with 13 bases between the two ends. Germline CDR1 and CDR2: MNHEY and SMNVEV (reference sequence). DNA for the CDR3: TGTGCCAGCAGCGTAAGGGTTGCGGAGACCCAGTACTTC. Translating it yields CASSVRVAETQYF.

The chain has TRBV5-5 and TRBJ1-1; 7 nucleotides match TRBD1. The CDR3 loop spans 17 amino acids. Trimming took 4 bases from V and 0 from J; bases not matched to a gene: 12. The germline V gene encodes CDR1 SGHKS and CDR2 YYEKEE (reference sequence). CDR3 DNA: TGTGCCAGCAGCCCCCTCGACAGGGTAGTGTTGAACACTGAAGCTTTCTTT. It is translated as CASSPLDRVVLNTEAFF.